This is a list of T cell receptor beta chains from one sample in a study of T cell responses to AZD1222 COVID-19 vaccine. Repertoires were generated with immunoSEQ multiplex PCR, while TCRdb's copy carries only in-frame clones and drops some. The data show 100,000 to 150,000 clones, roughly nine tenths seen once. Specimen: peripheral blood, collected on day 0 of AZD1222 vaccination. These receptors were taken from an adult in good health. Both conserved end residues are part of each CDR3. Fields, in order: V gene, J gene, D gene, clone size, CDR3 protein, CDR3 DNA. D genes are given only for firm matches. Where a row states a size, it is once, few, many or the class of an expanded clone; other rows omit it.

>TRBV27|TRBJ2-1|-|-
CASNPRENNEQFF
TGTGCCAGCAATCCGAGGGAGAACAATGAGCAGTTCTTC
>TRBV7-3|TRBJ2-7|-|-
CASSSRGGYEQYF
TGTGCCAGCAGCTCCAGGGGAGGCTACGAGCAGTACTTC
>TRBV6-5|TRBJ2-5|-|-
CASTRTQETQYF
TGTGCCAGCACTAGGACGCAAGAGACCCAGTACTTC
>TRBV11-3|TRBJ2-1|TRBD2|once
CASSFGRTSQSRGEQFF
TGTGCCAGCAGCTTCGGGAGGACTAGTCAGTCGCGGGGTGAGCAGTTCTTC
>TRBV4-2|TRBJ1-1|TRBD1|-
CASSQRQGAPEAFF
TGTGCCAGCAGCCAAAGACAGGGGGCTCCTGAAGCTTTCTTT
>TRBV5-6|TRBJ1-4|-|-
CASSLTGLNEKLFF
TGTGCCAGCAGCTTGACAGGGCTTAATGAAAAACTGTTTTTT
>TRBV4-2|TRBJ1-2|-|-
CASSQDLGPRAGYTF
TGTGCCAGCAGCCAAGATTTGGGCCCAAGGGCGGGCTACACCTTC
>TRBV10-1|TRBJ1-1|-|-
CASSRRSNTEAFF
TGCGCCAGCAGTAGGAGGTCTAACACTGAAGCTTTCTTT
>TRBV27|TRBJ1-1|-|-
CASSLRRAGMTEAFF
TGTGCCAGCAGTTTGAGGCGGGCAGGGATGACTGAAGCTTTCTTT
>TRBV5-8|TRBJ2-3|TRBD1|-
CASSRGGSEDTQYF
TGTGCCAGCAGCCGAGGGGGCAGTGAAGATACGCAGTATTTT
>TRBV5-1|TRBJ1-6|TRBD1|-
CASSGDRGRNSPLHF
TGCGCCAGCAGCGGTGACAGGGGAAGGAATTCACCCCTCCACTTT
>TRBV5-4|TRBJ1-6|-|-
CASMRDSLNSPLHF
TGTGCCAGCATGCGAGACAGTCTTAATTCACCCCTCCACTTT
>TRBV6-2/TRBV6-3|TRBJ1-2|TRBD1|-
CASSYEDRNYGYTF
TGTGCCAGCAGTTACGAGGACAGGAACTATGGCTACACCTTC
>TRBV30|TRBJ2-1|TRBD1|-
CAWSVRTGGAYEQFF
TGTGCCTGGAGTGTACGGACAGGGGGCGCCTATGAGCAGTTCTTC
>TRBV2|TRBJ2-7|TRBD2|-
CASSGRGLAGATYEQYF
TGTGCCAGCAGTGGTAGGGGACTAGCGGGGGCGACCTACGAGCAGTACTTC
>TRBV7-9|TRBJ2-5|-|-
CASSFPGEETQYF
TGTGCCAGCAGCTTCCCAGGAGAAGAGACCCAGTACTTC
>TRBV24-1|TRBJ2-1|-|-
CATSDFDEQFF
TGTGCCACCAGTGATTTCGATGAGCAGTTCTTC
>TRBV18|TRBJ2-7|-|once
CASSRDRASYEQYF
TGTGCCAGCTCACGAGACAGAGCTTCCTACGAGCAGTACTTC
>TRBV27|TRBJ1-1|-|-
CASSLLGNTEAFF
TGTGCCAGCAGTTTGCTGGGGAACACTGAAGCTTTCTTT
>TRBV7-2|TRBJ1-6|-|-
CASSLAGSYNSPLHF
TGTGCCAGCAGCTTAGCGGGGTCCTATAATTCACCCCTCCACTTT
>TRBV5-1|TRBJ2-7|-|-
CASSTAGGRGYEQYF
TGCGCCAGCAGCACGGCTGGGGGGCGCGGCTACGAGCAGTACTTC
>TRBV30|TRBJ1-2|-|-
CAWSGLGGHGYTF
TGTGCCTGGAGTGGGTTGGGGGGGCACGGCTACACCTTC